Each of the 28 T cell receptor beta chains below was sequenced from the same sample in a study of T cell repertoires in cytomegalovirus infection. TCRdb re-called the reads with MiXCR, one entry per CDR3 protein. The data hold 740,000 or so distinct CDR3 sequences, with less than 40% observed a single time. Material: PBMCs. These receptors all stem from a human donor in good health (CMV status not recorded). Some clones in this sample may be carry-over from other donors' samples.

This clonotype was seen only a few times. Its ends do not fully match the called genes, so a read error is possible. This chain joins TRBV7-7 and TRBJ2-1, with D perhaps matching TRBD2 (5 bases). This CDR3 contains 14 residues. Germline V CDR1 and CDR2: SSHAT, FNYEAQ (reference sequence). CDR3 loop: CASSPAGTYNEQFF. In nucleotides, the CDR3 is TGTGCTAGCAGCCCCGCCGGGACCTACAATGAGCAGTTCTTC.

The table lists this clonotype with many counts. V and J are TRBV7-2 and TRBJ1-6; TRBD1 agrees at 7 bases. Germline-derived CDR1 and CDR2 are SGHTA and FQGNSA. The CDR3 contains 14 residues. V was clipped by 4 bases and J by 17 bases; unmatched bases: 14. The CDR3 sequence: CASSSKSSGTDIHF. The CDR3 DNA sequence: TGTGCCAGCAGCTCCAAATCCTCCGGGACAGACATCCACTTT.

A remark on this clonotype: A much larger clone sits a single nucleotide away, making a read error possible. CDR3 in DNA: TGTGCCAGCAGCCAGGGGACGCAGCCCCAGCATTTT. This codes for CASSQGTQPQHF. The rearrangement joins TRBV5-3 to TRBJ1-5; TRBD1 might be the D (6 bases). TRBV5-3 is an ORF, and what it does is uncertain. The CDR3 extends over 12 amino acids. Trimming left V 8 bases short and J 7 bases short, with 13 bases between.

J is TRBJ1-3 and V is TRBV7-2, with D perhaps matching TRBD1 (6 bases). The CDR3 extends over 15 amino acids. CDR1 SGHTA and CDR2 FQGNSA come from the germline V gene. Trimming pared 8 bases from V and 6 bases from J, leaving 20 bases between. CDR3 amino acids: CASSPGTGTVNTIYF. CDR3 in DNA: TGTGCCAGCTCCCCCGGAACAGGGACTGTAAACACCATATATTTT.

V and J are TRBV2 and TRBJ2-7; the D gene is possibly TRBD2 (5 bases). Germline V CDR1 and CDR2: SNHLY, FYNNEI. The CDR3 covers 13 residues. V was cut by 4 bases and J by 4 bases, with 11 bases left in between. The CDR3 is CASSVEAEYEQYF. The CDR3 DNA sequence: TGTGCCAGCAGTGTGGAAGCGGAGTACGAGCAGTACTTC.

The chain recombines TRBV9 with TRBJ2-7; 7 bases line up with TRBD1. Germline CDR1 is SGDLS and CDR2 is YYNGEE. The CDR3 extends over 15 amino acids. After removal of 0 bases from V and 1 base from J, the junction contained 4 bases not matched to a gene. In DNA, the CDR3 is TGTGCCAGCAGCGTAGGCCCGGGACAGTCCTACGAGCAGTACTTC. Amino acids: CASSVGPGQSYEQYF.

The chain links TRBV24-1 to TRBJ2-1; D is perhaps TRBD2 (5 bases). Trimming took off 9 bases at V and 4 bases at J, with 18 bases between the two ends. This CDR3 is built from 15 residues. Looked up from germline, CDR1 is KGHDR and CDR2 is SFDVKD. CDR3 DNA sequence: TGTGCCACCGGACCCTCTCGTCGGGGTTACAATGAGCAGTTCTTC. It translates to CATGPSRRGYNEQFF.

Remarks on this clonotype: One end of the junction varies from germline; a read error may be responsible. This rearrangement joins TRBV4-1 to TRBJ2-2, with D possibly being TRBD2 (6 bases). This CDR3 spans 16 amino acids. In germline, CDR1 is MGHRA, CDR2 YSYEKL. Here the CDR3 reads CASSQPTRGNTGELFF. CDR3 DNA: TGTGCCAGCAGCCAACCGACTAGGGGTAACACCGGGGAGCTGTTTTTT.

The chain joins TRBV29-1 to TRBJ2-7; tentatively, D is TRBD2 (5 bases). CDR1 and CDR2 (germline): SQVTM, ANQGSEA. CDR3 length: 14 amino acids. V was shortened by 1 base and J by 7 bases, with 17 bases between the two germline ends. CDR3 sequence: CSVEGTVRGGEQYF. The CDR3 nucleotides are TGCAGCGTTGAAGGGACCGTCCGGGGTGGTGAGCAGTACTTC.

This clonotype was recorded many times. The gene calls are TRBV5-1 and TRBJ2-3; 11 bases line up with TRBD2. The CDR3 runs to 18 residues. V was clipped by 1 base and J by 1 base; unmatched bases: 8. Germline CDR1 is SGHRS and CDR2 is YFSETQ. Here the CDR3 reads CASSLSPSGRTRTDTQYF. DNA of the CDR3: TGCGCCAGCAGCTTGAGCCCTAGCGGGAGGACCCGCACAGATACGCAGTATTTT. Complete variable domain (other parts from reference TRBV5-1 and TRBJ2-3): KAGVTQTPRYLIKTRGQQVTLSCSPISGHRSVSWYQQTPGQGLQFLFEYFSETQRNKGNFPGRFSGRQFSNSRSEMNVSTLELGDSALYLCASSLSPSGRTRTDTQYFGPGTRLTVL.

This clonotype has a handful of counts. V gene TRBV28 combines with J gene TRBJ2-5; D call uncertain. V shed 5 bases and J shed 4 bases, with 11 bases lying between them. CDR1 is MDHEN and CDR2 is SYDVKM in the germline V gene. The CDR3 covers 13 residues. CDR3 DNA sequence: TGTGCCAGCAGTACCACTATGGGAGAGACCCAGTACTTC. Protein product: CASSTTMGETQYF.

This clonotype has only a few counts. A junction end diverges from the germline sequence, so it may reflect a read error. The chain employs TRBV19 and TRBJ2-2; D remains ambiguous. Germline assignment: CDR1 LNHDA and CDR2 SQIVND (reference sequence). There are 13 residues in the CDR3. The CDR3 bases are TGTGCCAGTAGTATTGGGCACCCCGGTGAGCTGTTTTTT. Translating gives CASSIGHPGELFF.

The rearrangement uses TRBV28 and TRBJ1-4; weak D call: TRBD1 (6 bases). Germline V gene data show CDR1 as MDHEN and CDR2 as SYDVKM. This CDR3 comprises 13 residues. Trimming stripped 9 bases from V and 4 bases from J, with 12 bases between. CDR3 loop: CASQGRINEKLFF. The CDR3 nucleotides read TGTGCCAGTCAGGGGCGGATTAATGAAAAACTGTTTTTT.

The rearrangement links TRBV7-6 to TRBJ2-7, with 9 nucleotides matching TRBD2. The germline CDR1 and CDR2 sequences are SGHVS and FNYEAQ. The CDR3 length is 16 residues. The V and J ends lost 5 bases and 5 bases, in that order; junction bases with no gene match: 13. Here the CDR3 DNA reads TGTGCCAGCAGCCCGGAGGTAGCGGGAGTTATAAACGAGCAGTACTTC. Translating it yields CASSPEVAGVINEQYF.

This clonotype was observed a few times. The CDR3 bases are TGTGCCAGCAGTTCTCAGTTCACCGGGGAGCTGTTTTTT. Protein product: CASSSQFTGELFF. This chain connects TRBV28 to TRBJ2-2; D remains unclear. The germline gives CDR1 MDHEN, CDR2 SYDVKM. The V end lost 4 bases, the J end lost 4 bases, and 7 bases lay between the germline ends. The CDR3 extends over 13 amino acids.

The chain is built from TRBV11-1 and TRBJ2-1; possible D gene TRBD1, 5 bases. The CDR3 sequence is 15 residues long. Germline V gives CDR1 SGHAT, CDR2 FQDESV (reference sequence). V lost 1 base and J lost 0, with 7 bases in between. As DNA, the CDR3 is TGTGCCAGCAGCTTAGTAGGGGCCTCCTACAATGAGCAGTTCTTC. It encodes CASSLVGASYNEQFF.

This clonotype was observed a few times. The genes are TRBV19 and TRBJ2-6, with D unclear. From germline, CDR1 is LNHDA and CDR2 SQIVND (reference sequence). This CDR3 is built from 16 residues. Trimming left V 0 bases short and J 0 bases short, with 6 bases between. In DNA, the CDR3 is TGTGCCAGTAGTATAGATCTGGGCTCTGGGGCCAACGTCCTGACTTTC. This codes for CASSIDLGSGANVLTF.

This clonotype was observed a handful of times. For the CDR3, the DNA is TGTGCCAGCTCCGGAGGGAGCGGGACTAACTACAATGAGCAGTTCTTC. This codes for CASSGGSGTNYNEQFF. The rearrangement joins TRBV5-6 to TRBJ2-1; 7 bases match TRBD2. Germline CDR1 is SGHDT and CDR2 is YYEEEE. The CDR3 is 16 amino acids. Losses at the gene ends were 7 bases for V and 3 bases for J; bases not matched to a gene: 13. The whole variable domain, filled in from reference TRBV5-6 and TRBJ2-1, reads DAGVTQSPTHLIKTRGQQVTLRCSPKSGHDTVSWYQQALGQGPQFIFQYYEEEERQRGNFPDRFSGHQFPNYSSELNVNALLLGDSALYLCASSGGSGTNYNEQFFGPGTRLTVL.

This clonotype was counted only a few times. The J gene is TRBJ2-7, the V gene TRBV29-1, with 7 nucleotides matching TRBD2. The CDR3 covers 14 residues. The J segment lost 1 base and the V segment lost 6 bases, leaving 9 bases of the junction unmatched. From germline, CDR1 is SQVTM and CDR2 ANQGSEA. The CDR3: CSVSTSSPSYEQYF. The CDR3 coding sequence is TGCAGCGTGTCGACTAGCAGCCCTTCCTACGAGCAGTACTTC.

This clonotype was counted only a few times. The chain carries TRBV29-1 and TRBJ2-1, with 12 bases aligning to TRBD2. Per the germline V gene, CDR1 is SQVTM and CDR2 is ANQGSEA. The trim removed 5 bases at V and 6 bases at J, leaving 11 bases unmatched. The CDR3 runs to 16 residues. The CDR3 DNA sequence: TGCAGCGTTCTAGGGCTAGCGGGAGGGCCAAGCAATGAGCAGTTCTTC. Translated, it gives CSVLGLAGGPSNEQFF.

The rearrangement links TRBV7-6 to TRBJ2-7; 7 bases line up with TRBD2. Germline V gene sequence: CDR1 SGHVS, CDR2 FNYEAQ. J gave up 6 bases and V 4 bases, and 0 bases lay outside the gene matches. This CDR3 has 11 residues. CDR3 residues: CASSWGGEQYF. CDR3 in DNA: TGTGCCAGCAGCTGGGGGGGCGAGCAGTACTTC.

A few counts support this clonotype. The CDR3 spells CASSSRTLLTGYTF. Here the CDR3 DNA reads TGTGCCAGCAGTTCCCGGACACTACTTACTGGCTACACCTTC. The chain employs TRBV28 and TRBJ1-2, with a weak D call TRBD1 (5 bases). This CDR3 region has 14 residues. V was cut by 4 bases and J by 7 bases, with 16 bases left in between. Germline loops: CDR1 MDHEN, CDR2 SYDVKM.

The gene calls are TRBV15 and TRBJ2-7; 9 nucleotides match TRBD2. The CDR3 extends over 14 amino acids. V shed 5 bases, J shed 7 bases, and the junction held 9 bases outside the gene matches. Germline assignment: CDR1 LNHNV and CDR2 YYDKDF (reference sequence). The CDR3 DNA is TGTGCCACCAGCGCTAGCGGGATAACTCGAGAGCAGTACTTC. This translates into CATSASGITREQYF.

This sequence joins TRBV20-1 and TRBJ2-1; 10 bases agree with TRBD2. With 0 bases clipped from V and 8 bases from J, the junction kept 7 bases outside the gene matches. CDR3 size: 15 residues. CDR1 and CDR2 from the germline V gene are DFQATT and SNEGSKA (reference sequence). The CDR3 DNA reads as TGCAGTGCTAGAGATAGCGGGACTAGCGTCCATGAGCAGTTCTTC. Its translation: CSARDSGTSVHEQFF.

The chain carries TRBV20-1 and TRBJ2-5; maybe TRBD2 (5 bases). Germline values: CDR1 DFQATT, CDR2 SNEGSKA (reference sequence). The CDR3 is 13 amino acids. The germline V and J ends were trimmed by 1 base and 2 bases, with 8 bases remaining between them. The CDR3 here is CSARAPGQETQYF. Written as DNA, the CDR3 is TGCAGTGCTAGAGCCCCGGGACAAGAGACCCAGTACTTC.

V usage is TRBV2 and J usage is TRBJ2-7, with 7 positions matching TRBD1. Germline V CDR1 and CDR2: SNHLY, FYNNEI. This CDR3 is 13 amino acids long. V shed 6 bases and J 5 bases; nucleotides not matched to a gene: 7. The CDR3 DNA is TGTGCCAGCAGGGTATACAGGGGAGACGAGCAGTACTTC. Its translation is CASRVYRGDEQYF.

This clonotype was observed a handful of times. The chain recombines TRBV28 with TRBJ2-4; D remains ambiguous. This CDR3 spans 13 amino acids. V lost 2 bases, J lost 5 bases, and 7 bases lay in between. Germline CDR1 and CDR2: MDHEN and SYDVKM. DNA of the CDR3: TGTGCCAGCAGTTTAGTTAGACAAAACATTCAGTACTTC. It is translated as CASSLVRQNIQYF. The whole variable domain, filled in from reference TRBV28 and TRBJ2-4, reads DVKVTQSSRYLVKRTGEKVFLECVQDMDHENMFWYRQDPGLGLRLIYFSYDVKMKEKGDIPEGYSVSREKKERFSLILESASTNQTSMYLCASSLVRQNIQYFGAGTRLSVL.

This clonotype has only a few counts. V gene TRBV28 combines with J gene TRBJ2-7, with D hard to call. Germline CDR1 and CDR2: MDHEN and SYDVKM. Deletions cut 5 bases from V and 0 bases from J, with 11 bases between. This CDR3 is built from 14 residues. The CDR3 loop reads CASSIHGSSYEQYF. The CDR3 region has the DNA TGTGCCAGCAGTATACATGGCAGCTCCTACGAGCAGTACTTC.